These 21 T cell receptor beta chains were sequenced from one sample in a study of regulatory T cells in long-lasting Graves disease. Time point: newly diagnosed GD, antithyroid drugs for less than 3 months. With RNA extracted from PBMCs as input, the TCR library was made. Construction of the TCR beta libraries employed iRepertoire HTBI primers in conjunction with Arm-PCR of CDR3 regions. TCRdb passed the multiplex PCR reads through MiXCR, listing each CDR3 protein once. Of under 300,000 distinct CDR3 sequences in the sample, about 19% were seen once. Sample: peripheral blood mononuclear cells (PBMCs), taken at new diagnosis, from a patient treated with antithyroid drugs. These receptors were collected from a female donor with Graves disease.

In its sample, this clonotype was seen many times. The rearrangement joins TRBV5-1 to TRBJ2-7, with 8 bases matching TRBD1. Germline CDR1 SGHRS, CDR2 YFSETQ. J was trimmed by 3 bases and V by 0 bases; bases with no gene match: 5. CDR3 length: 15 residues. CDR3 loop: CASSLDGTGNYEQYF. CDR3 bases: TGCGCCAGCAGCTTGGATGGGACAGGAAACTACGAGCAGTACTTC.

This clonotype was observed at least ten times. The genes are TRBV20-1 and TRBJ1-1; 10 positions agree with TRBD1. This CDR3 is built from 13 residues. The germline V gene has CDR1 DFQATT and CDR2 SNEGSKA (reference sequence). V gave up 5 bases and J gave up 7 bases; unmatched junction bases: 7. The DNA of the CDR3 is TGCAGTGCTCCCAGACAGGGGGCAATTGAAGCTTTCTTT. It codes for CSAPRQGAIEAFF.

The chain recombines TRBV5-6 with TRBJ1-6; 8 bases are shared with TRBD1. This CDR3 spans 16 amino acids. The germline V gene encodes CDR1 SGHDT and CDR2 YYEEEE. The V gene end was trimmed by 1 base and the J gene end by 10 bases; junction bases not matched to a gene: 10. For the CDR3, the DNA is TGTGCCAGCAGCTTGACGGGACAGGCAGGGGGATCACCCCTCCACTTT. Its protein product is CASSLTGQAGGSPLHF.

This clonotype was observed a handful of times. A much larger clone lies one base from this, so it may be a read error. The rearrangement joins TRBV6-1 to TRBJ2-5; weak D call: TRBD2 (5 bases). V lost 6 bases to trimming and J lost 5 bases, with 19 bases between them. This CDR3 comprises 15 residues. The germline V gene encodes CDR1 MNHNS and CDR2 SASEGT. DNA for the CDR3: TGTGCCAGCAGGTCACAGTGGGAGCCAGTTGAGACCCAGTACTTC. Translation: CASRSQWEPVETQYF.

There are many counts of this clonotype. The chain has TRBV20-1 and TRBJ1-1; a weak D match, TRBD1 (5 bases). CDR3 length: 13 residues. The germline CDR1 and CDR2 sequences are DFQATT and SNEGSKA (reference sequence). V lost 1 base to trimming and J lost 0 bases, with 6 bases between them. CDR3 region: CSARATVNTEAFF. CDR3 nucleotide sequence: TGCAGTGCTAGAGCGACAGTGAACACTGAAGCTTTCTTT.

This clonotype came up many times. The V and J genes are TRBV7-9 and TRBJ2-5; D unresolved. The CDR3 loop spans 11 amino acids. The V end was cut by 5 bases, the J end by 5 bases, with 6 bases between. Germline CDR1 SEHNR, CDR2 FQNEAQ (reference sequence). The CDR3 sequence is CASSVQETQYF. In DNA form, the CDR3 reads TGTGCCAGCAGCGTCCAGGAGACCCAGTACTTC.

Comments on this clonotype: A much larger clone sits a single nucleotide away, making a read error possible. The chain has TRBV20-1 and TRBJ2-5; D might be TRBD2 (6 bases). The germline V gene encodes CDR1 DFQATT and CDR2 SNEGSKA (reference sequence). CDR3 length equals 12 residues. The CDR3, as DNA: TGCAGTGCCCGACTAGTCGAAGAGACCAAGTACTTC. Protein: CSARLVEETKYF.

This clonotype was recorded many times. The gene calls are TRBV28 and TRBJ2-1; D is unclear. The germline CDR1 and CDR2 sequences are MDHEN and SYDVKM. Trimming took 2 bases from V and 0 from J, leaving 23 bases between them. This CDR3 comprises 20 residues. The CDR3 sequence: CASSLGSTLLKLSSYNEQFF. In DNA, the CDR3 is TGTGCCAGCAGTTTAGGGTCGACTTTACTGAAGCTTAGCTCCTACAATGAGCAGTTCTTC.

V is TRBV9 and J is TRBJ2-3; D is possibly TRBD2 (6 bases). V gave up 2 bases and J gave up 0 bases, with 10 bases separating them. The germline V gene has CDR1 SGDLS and CDR2 YYNGEE. The length of the CDR3 is 15 residues. CDR3 coding DNA: TGTGCCAGCAGCGTCGGGGACTTCAGCACAGATACGCAGTATTTT. Translating gives CASSVGDFSTDTQYF.

Details on this clonotype: A read error is the likely source, as a far larger clone sits one nucleotide away. This chain uses TRBV2 with TRBJ2-4; the match to TRBD2 covers 10 bases. The DNA end lines up better with TRBJ2-5; the J call may be wrong. CDR3 length equals 22 residues. Germline V gene data show CDR1 as SNHLY and CDR2 as FYNNEI. CDR3 sequence reads: CASSGAPIGSLLAGSLRETQYF. The DNA of the CDR3 is TGTGCCAGCAGTGGAGCCCCGATCGGGTCTCTACTAGCGGGGTCCCTAAGAGAGACCCAGTACTTC.

In this sample, this clonotype turned up many times. V and J are TRBV12-3 or TRBV12-4 and TRBJ1-1; no clear D gene. The CDR3 spans 13 residues. V was shortened by 7 bases and J by 4 bases, with 13 bases between the two germline ends. CDR3 in DNA: TGTGCCAGCATCCGGGGTTGGGTCACTGAAGCTTTCTTT. It encodes CASIRGWVTEAFF.

This clonotype was detected many times. The chain links TRBV11-3 to TRBJ2-3, with 7 bases that match TRBD2. The ends lost 0 bases at V and 0 bases at J; junction bases unmatched: 3. Germline values: CDR1 SGHNT, CDR2 YENEEA. The CDR3 consists of 16 residues. CDR3 residues: CASSLEDSGSTDTQYF. The DNA of the CDR3 is TGTGCCAGCAGCTTAGAGGATAGCGGGAGCACAGATACGCAGTATTTT.

In its sample, this clonotype was seen many times. The chain joins TRBV20-1 to TRBJ1-2, with unresolved D. V gave up 5 bases and J gave up 2 bases, with 9 bases separating them. The CDR3 extends over 12 amino acids. In germline, CDR1 is DFQATT, CDR2 SNEGSKA (reference sequence). This CDR3 reads CSAVPNNYGYTF. The CDR3 DNA sequence: TGCAGTGCTGTACCTAACAACTATGGCTACACCTTC.

Concerning this clonotype itself: One end of the junction varies from germline; a read error may be responsible. The chain is built from TRBV6-2 or TRBV6-3 and TRBJ2-1; 12 nucleotides line up with TRBD2. This CDR3 is built from 14 residues. Germline V CDR1 and CDR2: MNHEY, SVGEGT. The CDR3 DNA follows: TGTGCCAGCAGTTACTCGAGTCTAGCGGGAGGGCGACTCTTC. Residues: CASSYSSLAGGRLF.

In this sample, this clonotype turned up many times. The CDR3 is CAITGDWPSSTDTQYF. Here the CDR3 DNA reads TGTGCCATCACGGGGGACTGGCCCTCTAGCACAGATACGCAGTATTTT. The chain uses TRBV10-3 and TRBJ2-3, with D possibly TRBD2 on 6 matching bases. Trimming shortened V by 7 bases and J by 0 bases, and 17 bases separated the two germline ends. Germline assignment: CDR1 ENHRY and CDR2 SYGVKD. This CDR3 has 16 residues.

The CDR3 is CASSSQNADTEAFF. In DNA, the CDR3 is TGTGCCAGCAGCTCCCAGAATGCCGACACTGAAGCTTTCTTT. V gene TRBV7-9 combines with J gene TRBJ1-1; no firm D call. Trimming stripped 4 bases from V and 3 bases from J, with 12 bases between. Germline V gene sequence: CDR1 SEHNR, CDR2 FQNEAQ (reference sequence). There are 14 residues in the CDR3.

In this sample, this clonotype turned up many times. The V and J genes are TRBV5-1 and TRBJ2-1, with TRBD2 as a possible D gene (6 bases). Germline lookup yields CDR1 SGHRS and CDR2 YFSETQ. V lost 1 base and J lost 0, with 14 bases in between. The CDR3 is made up of 17 amino acids. CDR3 nucleotides: TGCGCCAGCAGCTTGTCTTGGGCGGGGAGCTCCTACAATGAGCAGTTCTTC. The encoded protein is CASSLSWAGSSYNEQFF.

The chain combines TRBV9 with TRBJ2-3, with D perhaps matching TRBD1 or TRBD2 (6 bases each). The germline V and J ends were trimmed by 1 base and 1 base, with 10 bases remaining between them. CDR3 size: 15 residues. Germline V lookup: CDR1 SGDLS, CDR2 YYNGEE. The CDR3 spells CASSVSGAGTDTQYF. The CDR3 coding sequence is TGTGCCAGCAGCGTATCGGGGGCCGGCACAGATACGCAGTATTTT.

The sample holds many counts of this clonotype. The chain recombines TRBV20-1 with TRBJ2-3; no definite D call. Trimming shortened V by 5 bases and J by 6 bases, and 15 bases separated the two germline ends. Germline V gene data show CDR1 as DFQATT and CDR2 as SNEGSKA (reference sequence). The CDR3 is 13 residues long. DNA for the CDR3: TGCAGTGCTGGAACTCTGTCTCTGGATACGCAGTATTTT. This codes for CSAGTLSLDTQYF.

This clonotype was seen repeatedly, ten times or more. The rearrangement joins TRBV28 to TRBJ2-1; 7 bases agree with TRBD1. Germline V lookup: CDR1 MDHEN, CDR2 SYDVKM. V lost 6 bases, J lost 0 bases, and 5 bases stayed unmatched. The CDR3 consists of 15 residues. CDR3 DNA: TGTGCCAGCAGACTGGACAGGACCTCCTACAATGAGCAGTTCTTC. Protein sequence: CASRLDRTSYNEQFF.

The chain has TRBV7-2 and TRBJ2-7; tentatively, D is TRBD1 or TRBD2 (8 bases each). Germline V CDR1 and CDR2: SGHTA, FQGNSA. There are 15 residues in the CDR3. The V end was cut by 1 base, the J end by 6 bases, with 16 bases between. CDR3 sequence reads: CASSLDRTGTSEQYF. The DNA of the CDR3 is TGTGCCAGCAGCTTAGATAGGACAGGGACTAGCGAGCAGTACTTC.